This T cell receptor (beta chain) was sequenced during a study of T cell repertoires in cytomegalovirus infection. Study as a whole: Indications of both CMV infection and matching HLA type were provided by public TCR beta signatures. Study-level points and caveats: Individuals carrying CMV plus the relevant HLA were identified by cumulative frequency of public TCR beta families. The study found HLA-C-restricted CMV-specific TCR beta clonotypes dominating the ex vivo response.

Comments on this clonotype: The antigen remains unidentified.

Germline V gene sequence: CDR1 MDHEN, CDR2 SYDVKM. The V end was cut by 2 bases, the J end by 5 bases, with 21 bases between. CDR3 length: 17 residues. TCRdb re-called the reads through MiXCR, storing one row per CDR3 protein. The profile shows fewer than 700,000 distinct CDR3 sequences, 24% of them singletons. The genes are TRBV28 and TRBJ2-5, with a tentative D call TRBD1 (6 bases). The sequence came from a human donor in good health (CMV status not recorded). Some clones in this sample may be carry-over from other donors' samples. The sample comprised CD8+ T cells from PBMCs. CDR3 sequence reads: CASSLPGQRATGETQYF. The CDR3 region has the DNA TGTGCCAGCAGTTTACCTGGACAGAGAGCTACCGGGGAGACCCAGTACTTC.